This T cell receptor beta chain emerged from a study of T cell repertoires in cytomegalovirus infection. Study-level background: HLA-C-restricted CMV epitopes, recently identified, and well-studied HLA-B-restricted ones were used by the study. An indication of both CMV infection and matching HLA type came from public TCR beta signatures.

Broader study findings: Dominating the ex vivo response were HLA-C-restricted CMV-specific TCR beta clonotypes. Cumulative public TCR beta family frequency identified carriers of CMV plus the relevant HLA.

This clonotype was detected only a few times. Its antigen is not identified. TCRdb reanalysed the reads using MiXCR and keeps one entry per CDR3 protein. Seen here are roughly 800,000 distinct CDR3 sequences, around 29% observed once, and the top ten hold under 15%. CDR1 and CDR2 (germline): LGHNA, YSLEER. The V and J ends lost 0 bases and 3 bases respectively, with 15 bases between them. The CDR3 consists of 17 residues. The sample consisted of cultured CD8+ T cells from PBMCs, taken from culture after CMV antigen stimulation. The sequence was obtained from a human donor in good health (CMV status not recorded). Some clones in this sample may be carry-over from other donors' samples. The chain joins TRBV4-3 to TRBJ2-1, with D perhaps matching TRBD2 (5 bases). The CDR3 sequence is CASSQEVGYGVYNEQFF. CDR3 DNA sequence: TGCGCCAGCAGCCAAGAAGTGGGCTACGGGGTCTACAATGAGCAGTTCTTC.